The 13 T cell receptor beta chains presented below share a single source sample, sequenced in a study of shared clonotypes between healthy human individuals. Measured with immunoSEQ multiplex PCR; TCRdb has only the in-frame clones, and not every one. The sample carries about 2.1 million clones, about 92% recorded once. Naivety among CD8 cells was defined by CD45RO negativity and positive CCR7 selection, thereby excluding terminally differentiated effector memory CD45RA+ cells. Sequenced: naive CD8+ T cells from PBMCs. The receptors come from a man aged 18 to 30 in good health. Some clones in this sample may be carry-over from other donors' samples.

This chain uses TRBV11-2 with TRBJ1-1; D is possibly TRBD1 (6 bases). This CDR3 is 15 amino acids long. The germline V gene encodes CDR1 SGHAT and CDR2 FQNNGV. Trimming took off 5 bases at V and 3 bases at J, with 16 bases between the two ends. The CDR3 region is CASSQTGYLDTEAFF. The DNA for the CDR3 is TGTGCCAGCAGCCAAACAGGGTATCTGGACACTGAAGCTTTCTTT.

The rearrangement links TRBV6-4 to TRBJ1-1; no definite D call. Germline V lookup: CDR1 MRHNA, CDR2 SNTAGT. This CDR3 spans 14 amino acids. Trimming cost V 6 bases and J 0 bases, with 11 bases left between them. This CDR3 is CASRRSTVNTEAFF. CDR3 bases: TGTGCCAGCAGGCGATCGACGGTGAACACTGAAGCTTTCTTT.

J is TRBJ2-7 and V is TRBV7-2; the match to TRBD1 covers 9 bases. The CDR3 extends over 17 amino acids. Germline V gene sequence: CDR1 SGHTA, CDR2 FQGNSA. Unmatched junction bases numbered 8, after V lost 1 base and J lost 1 base. The CDR3 sequence: CASSLVFRTGDSYEQYF. The CDR3 nucleotides are TGTGCCAGCAGCTTAGTATTCCGGACAGGGGATTCCTACGAGCAGTACTTC.

The chain combines TRBV29-1 with TRBJ1-2; D is ambiguous. V was trimmed by 0 bases and J by 1 base, leaving 9 bases between them. The CDR3 is made up of 14 amino acids. Germline V gives CDR1 SQVTM, CDR2 ANQGSEA. The CDR3 protein is CSVEDLSSNYGYTF. The CDR3 nucleotides are TGCAGCGTTGAAGATCTATCCAGTAACTATGGCTACACCTTC.

The chain joins TRBV27 to TRBJ1-1; D perhaps matches TRBD1 (5 bases). Germline CDR1 and CDR2: MNHEY and SMNVEV (reference sequence). With 2 bases removed from V and 7 bases from J, the gap between germline ends came to 14 bases. The CDR3 extends over 14 amino acids. The CDR3 coding sequence is TGTGCCAGCAGTTTAGTTGGGGGGGGTGGTGAAGCTTTCTTT. Protein sequence: CASSLVGGGGEAFF.

Concerning this clone itself: Other DNA sequences in the same sample also yield this CDR3. The gene calls are TRBV28 and TRBJ1-1; D is unresolved. Germline values: CDR1 MDHEN, CDR2 SYDVKM. Trimming removed 2 bases at V and 0 bases at J, with 7 bases between. This CDR3 is 14 amino acids long. CDR3 protein: CASSLSGMNTEAFF. The CDR3 DNA reads as TGTGCCAGCAGTTTAAGCGGGATGAACACTGAAGCTTTCTTT.

For the CDR3, the DNA is TGTGCCAGCAGTTTGGGGCTGACGGGCTCCTACGAGCAGTACTTC. The encoded protein is CASSLGLTGSYEQYF. This rearrangement joins TRBV28 to TRBJ2-7; tentative D call: TRBD1 (5 bases). The CDR3 runs 15 residues. V shed 3 bases and J shed 0 bases, with 12 bases lying between them. Germline V gene data show CDR1 as MDHEN and CDR2 as SYDVKM.

This chain joins TRBV19 and TRBJ2-1, with 8 bases fitting TRBD2. The germline V gene has CDR1 LNHDA and CDR2 SQIVND (reference sequence). J gave up 5 bases and V 5 bases, and 8 bases lay outside the gene matches. The CDR3 extends over 15 amino acids. CDR3 DNA sequence: TGTGCCAGTAGTTGGAGCGGGAGTGTCGACAATGAGCAGTTCTTC. This translates into CASSWSGSVDNEQFF.

With regard to this clone: In the same sample, other DNA sequences code for this CDR3. The CDR3 nucleotides are TGTGCCAGTAGTATCTCCAGCTACAATGAGCAGTTCTTC. It codes for CASSISSYNEQFF. The gene calls are TRBV19 and TRBJ2-1, with D unclear. The CDR3 loop spans 13 amino acids. The ends were cut back, 3 bases at V and 3 bases at J, with 6 bases in the middle. Germline V lookup: CDR1 LNHDA, CDR2 SQIVND (reference sequence). The whole variable domain, remainder taken from reference TRBV19 and TRBJ2-1, is DGGITQSPKYLFRKEGQNVTLSCEQNLNHDAMYWYRQDPGQGLRLIYYSQIVNDFQKGDIAEGYSVSREKKESFPLTVTSAQKNPTAFYLCASSISSYNEQFFGPGTRLTVL.

This chain joins TRBV7-8 and TRBJ2-1; D is unresolved. Trimming removed 5 bases at V and 8 bases at J, with 7 bases between. In germline, CDR1 is SGHVS, CDR2 FQNEAQ. CDR3 length: 11 amino acids. In nucleotides, the CDR3 is TGTGCCAGCAGCCTTACCCATGAGCAGTTCTTC. Translating it yields CASSLTHEQFF.

The chain employs TRBV29-1 and TRBJ2-7, with TRBD2 matching 9 bases. CDR3 length: 13 amino acids. CDR1 and CDR2 (germline): SQVTM, ANQGSEA. J lost 6 bases, V lost 4 bases, and 7 bases had no gene match. Written as DNA, the CDR3 is TGCAGCGTTGGGGCGGGAGGGCCTGGCGAGCAGTACTTC. It translates to CSVGAGGPGEQYF.

This clone was observed a few times. The CDR3 DNA is TGTGCCAGCAGCTCGACAGGTTTCCAAGAGACCCAGTACTTC. Translated: CASSSTGFQETQYF. This chain connects TRBV13 to TRBJ2-5; possibly TRBD1 for D (6 bases). Germline assignment: CDR1 PRHDT and CDR2 FYEKMQ (reference sequence). The CDR3 has 14 amino acids. Trimming removed 4 bases from V and 1 base from J, with 10 bases in between.

The chain has TRBV4-1 and TRBJ1-1; 8 nucleotides line up with TRBD1. Germline V gene sequence: CDR1 MGHRA, CDR2 YSYEKL. The CDR3 has 18 residues. With V trimmed by 2 bases and J by 1 base, 12 bases remained unmatched. CDR3 in DNA: TGCGCCAGCAGCCAAACCTTGACAGGGGTAATAAGGAACACTGAAGCTTTCTTT. Amino acid sequence: CASSQTLTGVIRNTEAFF.